This T cell receptor (beta chain) derives from a study of response to subunit inactivated influenza vaccine. The study, taken as a whole, reports: The authors suggested that few new T cells are recruited per seasonal influenza vaccination.

The CDR3 totals 11 residues. Germline V CDR1 and CDR2: MNHEY, SVGAGI. V lost 5 bases, J lost 6 bases, and 5 bases lay in between. One entry per CDR3 protein results from TCRdb running MiXCR on the RT-PCR reads. The table shows 500,000 to 600,000 distinct CDR3 sequences, with around 11% occurring only once. This clonotype has only a few counts. As yet, its antigen is unknown. The source material was PBMCs from blood, sampled on the day of vaccination. The TCR originated in a man aged 50-59 years who received an inactivated influenza vaccine. The chain is built from TRBV6-5 and TRBJ2-1; D ambiguous. The CDR3 loop is CASSTFNEQFF. In DNA form, the CDR3 reads TGTGCCAGCAGTACTTTCAATGAGCAGTTCTTC.